This record covers a single T cell receptor beta chain. The CDR3 has 14 residues. Germline CDR1 reads LGHNA; CDR2 reads YNFKEQ. Trimming removed 1 base from V and 8 bases from J, with 9 bases in between. cDNA prepared by RNA extraction and subsequent reverse transcription served as the template for sequencing. Assay used: immunoSEQ multiplex PCR; TCRdb lists only in-frame clones, some missing. This sample has under 300,000 clones, with 65% to 70% found just once. This sample was included in a study of CD8+ T cells in alopecia areata. Obtained from alopecia areata patients were lesional scalp punch biopsies along with peripheral blood.

The sample here was CD4+ T cells sorted from blood, taken at week 0. This TCR derives from a human donor with alopecia areata. V gene TRBV4-2 combines with J gene TRBJ1-6; TRBD1 is a possible D gene (5 bases). Written as DNA, the CDR3 is TGTGCCAGCAGCCAAGCGACAGATTATTCACCCCTCCACTTT. As protein: CASSQATDYSPLHF.